This T cell receptor (beta chain) was captured by sequencing in a study of blood T cell repertoires in COVID-19. Study at large: Samples of COVID-19 (acute and convalescent) were obtained from the United States, Italy and Spain.

A Seattle source enrolled patients during active infection and followed them longitudinally. Per the study methods: Estimation of nucleated cell counts was performed using reference gene primer amplification. Generated by immunoSEQ multiplex PCR, the TCRdb table keeps only in-frame clones and is missing some. From that table come the V and J calls and clone size; the DNA was used to work out D and trimming. This sample yields over 65,000 clones, of which 78% are seen a single time; roughly 38% belongs to the top ten. The CDR3 is made up of 15 amino acids. V was clipped by 6 bases and J by 5 bases, with 19 bases between them. The germline CDR1 and CDR2 sequences are MNHEY and SVGEGT.

This sequence originates from a man in his fifties or sixties with COVID-19, enrolled during active disease. Sequenced material: peripheral blood. This chain connects TRBV6-2 or TRBV6-3 to TRBJ1-2; perhaps TRBD1 as D (5 bases). The CDR3 reads CASSPGPGLSYGYTF. The CDR3 DNA reads TGTGCCAGCAGCCCAGGACCAGGGTTGTCATATGGCTACACCTTC.